This T cell receptor (beta chain) is drawn from a study of sequential checkpoint blockade in melanoma. Whole-study context: Patients were randomized 1:1 to nivolumab-then-ipilimumab or ipilimumab-then-nivolumab first-line. After both sequences, patients received maintenance nivolumab.

Here immunoSEQ multiplex PCR was the method, and the copy in TCRdb shows in-frame clones only, minus some. Here the sample spans more than 9,500 clones, about 65% being singletons. Per the germline V gene, CDR1 is ENHRY and CDR2 is SYGVKD. The CDR3 contains 15 residues. Trimming took 8 bases from V and 2 from J; bases not matched to a gene: 4. The treatment denotes: randomized to nivolumab then ipilimumab (arm A) or the reverse (arm B). Sorted cells were live CD3+CD8+, lacking CD19 and CD56, from PBMCs. This specimen was CD8+ T cells sorted from blood (inferred from file names), taken from a patient given nivolumab and ipilimumab in sequence. The rearrangement joins TRBV10-3 to TRBJ2-3, with TRBD2 identical over 13 bases. The sequence derives from a human donor with melanoma. In nucleotides, the CDR3 is TGTGCCATCGGAGGACTAGCGGGAGACACAGATACGCAGTATTTT. Its translation is CAIGGLAGDTDTQYF.